Listed here are 9 T cell receptor beta chains from one sample, sequenced in a study of blood T cell repertoires in COVID-19. This table comes from immunoSEQ multiplex PCR, and its TCRdb copy is limited to in-frame clones, with some not included. This sample carries about 240,000 clones, roughly 79% of them seen once, and the ten largest clones take roughly 8%. The material sequenced was peripheral blood. These receptors came from an elderly woman with COVID-19, enrolled during active disease.

V is TRBV6-5 and J is TRBJ1-6, with 8 bases lining up with TRBD1. The germline V gene encodes CDR1 MNHEY and CDR2 SVGAGI. With 8 bases clipped from V and 8 bases from J, the junction kept 2 bases outside the gene matches. This CDR3 has 12 amino acids. The CDR3 reads CASYRGDSPLHF. The CDR3 DNA reads as TGTGCCAGCTACAGGGGGGATTCACCCCTCCACTTT.

Here the CDR3 DNA reads TGTGCCAGCAGCCTTTCGGGCGGTAGCGGAGTACGGGAGACCCAGTACTTC. Translating gives CASSLSGGSGVRETQYF. The chain has TRBV4-2 and TRBJ2-5, with D possibly being TRBD2 (6 bases). Germline CDR1 is LGHNA and CDR2 is YNFKEQ. CDR3 length: 17 amino acids. V was pared by 4 bases and J by 5 bases, with 23 bases between.

This clone was counted only a few times. The genes are TRBV5-4 and TRBJ2-3; 8 bases fit TRBD2. CDR1 SGHNT and CDR2 YYREEE come from the germline V gene (reference sequence). The V and J ends lost 6 bases and 1 base, in that order; junction bases with no gene match: 13. The CDR3 is 17 amino acids. The CDR3 loop is CASIPGLGITGTDTQYF. CDR3 DNA: TGTGCCAGCATCCCGGGACTAGGTATCACAGGCACAGATACGCAGTATTTT.

This chain uses TRBV6-5 with TRBJ1-2; 9 nucleotides match TRBD1. Looked up from germline, CDR1 is MNHEY and CDR2 is SVGAGI. V trimming: 10 bases; J trimming: 3 bases; junction bases outside the gene matches: 9. The length of the CDR3 is 14 residues. In nucleotides, the CDR3 is TGTGCCACATCTACCGGGACAGGGTACTATGGCTACACCTTC. Encoded protein: CATSTGTGYYGYTF.

This clone was recorded once. J is TRBJ2-2 and V is TRBV7-6; possibly TRBD1 for D (5 bases). This CDR3 has 14 residues. The germline V gene encodes CDR1 SGHVS and CDR2 FNYEAQ. The ends were cut back, 2 bases at V and 1 base at J, with 5 bases in the middle. The CDR3 DNA reads as TGTGCCAGCAGCTTAAGGGGGAACACCGGGGAGCTGTTTTTT. Translated: CASSLRGNTGELFF.

This clone showed up just a few times. The CDR3 DNA is TGTGCCAGCAGCCCGCAGGGTTATGGAGGCTACACCTTC. It codes for CASSPQGYGGYTF. The rearrangement links TRBV28 to TRBJ1-2; D is possibly TRBD1 (5 bases). V was clipped by 6 bases and J by 8 bases, with 16 bases between them. Germline V lookup: CDR1 MDHEN, CDR2 SYDVKM. The CDR3 spans 13 residues.

This clone occurred once. The chain joins TRBV7-2 to TRBJ1-1; 7 bases line up with TRBD1. The CDR3 is made up of 13 amino acids. The ends lost 5 bases at V and 8 bases at J; junction bases unmatched: 8. Germline V gene sequence: CDR1 SGHTA, CDR2 FQGNSA. In DNA form, the CDR3 reads TGTGCCAGCAGCCGAGGGACAGCGCTCGAAGCTTTCTTT. As protein: CASSRGTALEAFF. The whole variable domain, filled in from reference TRBV7-2 and TRBJ1-1, reads GAGVSQSPSNKVTEKGKDVELRCDPISGHTALYWYRQSLGQGLEFLIYFQGNSAPDKSGLPSDRFSAERTGGSVSTLTIQRTQQEDSAVYLCASSRGTALEAFFGQGTRLTVV.

A word on this clone: The same CDR3 can be traced to other DNA sequences in this sample. The CDR3 loop is CSVGGGNQPQHF. For the CDR3, the DNA is TGCAGCGTTGGGGGGGGGAATCAGCCCCAGCATTTT. This chain links TRBV29-1 with TRBJ1-5, with a weak D call TRBD1 (5 bases). The V end lost 4 bases, the J end lost 4 bases, and 8 bases lay between the germline ends. Germline-derived CDR1 and CDR2 are SQVTM and ANQGSEA. This CDR3 contains 12 residues.

The CDR3 sequence: CATSDPKQNYGYTF. CDR3 DNA: TGTGCCACCAGTGACCCAAAACAGAACTATGGCTACACCTTC. The chain combines TRBV24-1 with TRBJ1-2, with unresolved D. The germline V gene encodes CDR1 KGHDR and CDR2 SFDVKD. The CDR3 contains 14 residues. Trimming left V 4 bases short and J 2 bases short, with 10 bases between.